Listed below are T cell receptor beta chains from one sample, sequenced in a study of blood T cell repertoires in COVID-19. Here immunoSEQ multiplex PCR was the method, and the copy in TCRdb shows in-frame clones only, minus some. The sample includes approximately 200,000 clones, about 87% seen only once; the top ten take 2% to 3%. The source material was peripheral blood. These receptors were obtained from a man aged 25 to 40 with COVID-19, enrolled during active disease. CDR3s include the opening cysteine and the closing phenylalanine or tryptophan. The order of the fields is D gene, clone size, J gene, V gene, CDR3 DNA, CDR3 protein. D genes are given only for firm matches. Rows may omit the clone size; those that give it use once, few, many or a size class.

>-|-|TRBJ1-6|TRBV25-1
TGTGCCAGCAGTGAGGGAGGGGAATCACCCCTCCACTTT
CASSEGGESPLHF
>-|-|TRBJ1-1|TRBV6-2/TRBV6-3
TGTGCCAGCAGTTACTGGGGGGTCGTTGGGTCTGAAGCTTTCTTT
CASSYWGVVGSEAFF
>TRBD2|-|TRBJ2-7|TRBV29-1
TGCAGCGTTGCCCCGGGACTAGCATCATACGAGCAGTACTTC
CSVAPGLASYEQYF
>TRBD1|-|TRBJ1-1|TRBV11-1
TGTGCCAGCAGCTTACAGGGGGAGGCCACTGAAGCTTTCTTT
CASSLQGEATEAFF
>TRBD1|few|TRBJ1-6|TRBV15
TGTGCCACCAGCGGGGGACAGGGAATGGCCGCCTATAATTCACCCCTCCACTTT
CATSGGQGMAAYNSPLHF
>-|-|TRBJ1-1|TRBV5-6
TGTGCCAGCAGCTTGGTACGGGAGCTGACTTTGTTCACTGAAGCTTTCTTT
CASSLVRELTLFTEAFF
>-|-|TRBJ2-7|TRBV6-5
TGTGCCAGCAGTACCGTAAATAGGGGTTACGAGCAGTACTTC
CASSTVNRGYEQYF
>TRBD1|-|TRBJ2-7|TRBV29-1
TGCAGCGTTGCCAGGGGACAGTTCCCTTGGGAGCAGTACTTC
CSVARGQFPWEQYF
>-|-|TRBJ2-3|TRBV5-1
TGCGCCAGCAGCTTGGAATTAACAGATACGCAGTATTTT
CASSLELTDTQYF
>TRBD1|-|TRBJ2-7|TRBV14
TGTGCCAGCAGCCAAGAGGGGACAGCCTCCTACGAGCAGTACTTC
CASSQEGTASYEQYF
>-|-|TRBJ1-2|TRBV28
TGTGCCAGCAGTTTTGGCGGCTGGGGCTACACCTTC
CASSFGGWGYTF
>-|-|TRBJ1-1|TRBV7-2
TGTGCCAGCAGCTTAGGGTCCGGGTTGGACACTGAAGCTTTCTTT
CASSLGSGLDTEAFF
>-|once|TRBJ2-3|TRBV5-1
TGCGCCAGCAGCTTGGTCAGCAGGGCAACAGATACGCAGTATTTT
CASSLVSRATDTQYF
>TRBD1|-|TRBJ1-2|TRBV18
TGTGCCAGCTCACCGGGACAGGGGGCTTATGGCTACACCTTC
CASSPGQGAYGYTF
>-|-|TRBJ1-2|TRBV29-1
TGCAGCGTTGCAGGCCGGATATCCTATGGCTACACCTTC
CSVAGRISYGYTF
>TRBD1|few|TRBJ2-7|TRBV3-1/TRBV3-2
TGTGCCAGGCTGGACAGGGATTACGAGGTGGAGCAGTACTTC
CARLDRDYEVEQYF
>-|-|TRBJ1-5|TRBV30
TGTGCCTGGAGTGTGGGCCAGGGCAATCAGCCCCAGCATTTT
CAWSVGQGNQPQHF
>-|-|TRBJ1-1|TRBV6-5
TGTGCCAGCAGCCCCTGGGGAGCGCTCGAAGCTTTCTTT
CASSPWGALEAFF
>-|-|TRBJ1-4|TRBV6-5
TGTGCCAGCAGTTCCCCTGGGGGCGGTAGGAGTGAAAAACTGTTTTTT
CASSSPGGGRSEKLFF
>-|-|TRBJ1-3|TRBV9
TGTGCCAGCAGCGTAGCTAACAGGGCCGCTGGAAACACCATATATTTT
CASSVANRAAGNTIYF
>-|-|TRBJ1-2|TRBV6-5
TGTGCCAGCAGGACAGGAACCCTAAACTATGGCTACACCTTC
CASRTGTLNYGYTF
>-|-|TRBJ1-1|TRBV7-9
TGTGCCAGCAGCTTAATGGGGGCAGGCGCCAACACTGAAGCTTTCTTT
CASSLMGAGANTEAFF
>TRBD2|-|TRBJ2-2|TRBV9
TGTGCCAGCAGCGTGACTAGCGGGGTCACCGGGGAGCTGTTTTTT
CASSVTSGVTGELFF
>-|-|TRBJ2-6|TRBV18
TGTGCCAGCACACCACTTCAGGGGGGCTCTGGGGCCAACGTCCTGACTTTC
CASTPLQGGSGANVLTF
>-|-|TRBJ1-5|TRBV12-3/TRBV12-4
TGTGCCAGCAGTCCCCGGGGGAATCAGCCCCAGCATTTT
CASSPRGNQPQHF
>-|-|TRBJ1-5|TRBV9
TGTGCCAGCAGCGTAGAGGGAGGTCAGCCCCAGCATTTT
CASSVEGGQPQHF